Below are 32 T cell receptor beta chains sequenced from a single sample in a study of CD8 T cells in seronegative destructive rheumatoid arthritis. Clones were sequenced by immunoSEQ multiplex PCR, and TCRdb holds only the in-frame ones, with some missing. The sample carries roughly 13,000 clones, roughly 80% recorded once. Sequencing was done on a sample of CD8+ T cells from blood. All receptors come from a woman aged 30 to 49 with seronegative destructive rheumatoid arthritis.

This clone showed up just a few times. The V and J genes are TRBV2 and TRBJ2-7; 7 nucleotides match TRBD1. Germline V lookup: CDR1 SNHLY, CDR2 FYNNEI. CDR3 length equals 13 residues. J was trimmed by 4 bases and V by 3 bases; bases with no gene match: 3. In DNA form, the CDR3 reads TGTGCCAGCAGTGAGGTACAGGGGTACGAGCAGTACTTC. Its protein product is CASSEVQGYEQYF.

In the case of this clone: Additional DNA sequences in this sample encode the identical CDR3. This chain uses TRBV27 with TRBJ1-6, with D possibly matching TRBD1 (5 bases). Germline CDR1 is MNHEY and CDR2 is SMNVEV (reference sequence). V lost 3 bases and J 7 bases, leaving 22 bases between the germline ends. This CDR3 region has 18 residues. The chain's CDR3 is CASSFSLIRGPRNSPLHF. In DNA, the CDR3 is TGTGCCAGCAGTTTCAGTTTGATAAGGGGCCCTCGCAATTCACCCCTCCACTTT.

The chain employs TRBV28 and TRBJ1-2, with TRBD1 matching over 11 bases. J lost 8 bases, V lost 6 bases, and 11 bases had no gene match. Germline-derived CDR1 and CDR2 are MDHEN and SYDVKM. The CDR3 totals 15 residues. The DNA for the CDR3 is TGTGCCAGCAGACACCCAGGACAGGGGGCGAAGGGCTACACCTTC. The encoded protein is CASRHPGQGAKGYTF.

The J gene is TRBJ1-6, the V gene TRBV28; no reliable D call. The CDR3 runs 17 residues. Germline V gene data show CDR1 as MDHEN and CDR2 as SYDVKM. V was trimmed by 3 bases and J by 2 bases, leaving 14 bases between them. In nucleotides, the CDR3 is TGTGCCAGCAGTTTCGGTCCCGATCAACCCTATAATTCACCCCTCCACTTT. Its protein is CASSFGPDQPYNSPLHF.

This chain connects TRBV19 to TRBJ1-1, with D possibly matching TRBD1 (5 bases). CDR1 is LNHDA, CDR2 SQIVND, per germline (reference sequence). The CDR3 has 17 residues. V was clipped by 0 bases and J by 3 bases, with 17 bases between them. CDR3 sequence (DNA): TGTGCCAGTAGTATAGATGCTCCGGCAGGGAGGGACACTGAAGCTTTCTTT. Translation gives CASSIDAPAGRDTEAFF.

The gene calls are TRBV5-1 and TRBJ2-2; TRBD2 matches at 8 bases. The trim removed 4 bases at V and 1 base at J, leaving 3 bases unmatched. Looked up from germline, CDR1 is SGHRS and CDR2 is YFSETQ. The CDR3 runs to 15 residues. The CDR3 sequence is CASSGGGQNTGELFF. In DNA form, the CDR3 reads TGCGCCAGCAGCGGCGGGGGGCAGAACACCGGGGAGCTGTTTTTT.

This clone was recorded once. The V gene is TRBV6-1, the J gene TRBJ2-5; 8 nucleotides line up with TRBD2. Per the germline V gene, CDR1 is MNHNS and CDR2 is SASEGT. Germline trimming cut 3 bases from V and 6 bases from J; bases unmatched to any gene: 9. This CDR3 is 15 amino acids long. The CDR3 is CASSDLGGGGKTQYF. In DNA form, the CDR3 reads TGTGCCAGCAGTGATCTCGGGGGCGGGGGGAAGACCCAGTACTTC.

The J gene is TRBJ2-1, the V gene TRBV5-6; 9 bases align to TRBD1. In germline, CDR1 is SGHDT, CDR2 YYEEEE. CDR3 size: 17 residues. Trimming took 5 bases from V and 7 from J; bases not matched to a gene: 16. CDR3 loop: CASRISSGTGYLNEQFF. The CDR3 DNA is TGTGCCAGCAGGATATCCTCCGGGACAGGGTACCTTAATGAGCAGTTCTTC.

CDR3 sequence: CASSLSGLVIAGTNTGELFF. CDR3 in DNA: TGTGCCAGCAGTTTATCCGGACTGGTAATAGCGGGGACGAACACCGGGGAGCTGTTTTTT. The V and J genes are TRBV28 and TRBJ2-2, with 8 bases fitting TRBD2. With V trimmed by 1 base and J by 0 bases, 13 bases remained unmatched. Germline assignment: CDR1 MDHEN and CDR2 SYDVKM. This CDR3 region has 20 residues.

This clone was seen more than once but under ten times. The chain carries TRBV6-4 and TRBJ2-3, with D maybe TRBD2 (7 bases). CDR1 and CDR2 from the germline V gene are MRHNA and SNTAGT. The ends were cut back, 2 bases at V and 0 bases at J, with 9 bases in the middle. The CDR3 runs 15 residues. CDR3 coding DNA: TGTGCCAGCAGTGACGGGGGGGCTAGCACAGATACGCAGTATTTT. It encodes CASSDGGASTDTQYF.

The V and J genes are TRBV13 and TRBJ2-1; 13 bases map to TRBD2. The J segment lost 9 bases and the V segment lost 3 bases, leaving 5 bases of the junction unmatched. CDR3 length: 15 residues. In germline, CDR1 is PRHDT, CDR2 FYEKMQ (reference sequence). The CDR3 region is CASSFGTSGVAEQFF. The CDR3 region has the DNA TGTGCCAGCAGCTTCGGGACTAGCGGGGTGGCTGAGCAGTTCTTC.

The chain couples TRBV25-1 to TRBJ1-1; possible D gene TRBD1, 5 bases. CDR1 is MGHDK and CDR2 is SYGVNS in the germline V gene. This CDR3 comprises 14 residues. With 2 bases removed from V and 6 bases from J, the gap between germline ends came to 13 bases. The DNA of the CDR3 is TGTGCCAGCAGTGAACCCGGGGGAATAGCTGAAGCTTTCTTT. This codes for CASSEPGGIAEAFF.

This clone occurred once. This rearrangement joins TRBV6-1 to TRBJ2-3; D is possibly TRBD1 (5 bases). V shed 3 bases and J shed 4 bases, with 11 bases lying between them. This CDR3 region has 14 residues. Per the germline V gene, CDR1 is MNHNS and CDR2 is SASEGT. The CDR3 nucleotides read TGTGCCAGCAGTGACTCCAGGGTCGCAGATACGCAGTATTTT. Translated: CASSDSRVADTQYF.

The chain links TRBV4-1 to TRBJ1-1, with unresolved D. With 4 bases removed from V and 4 bases from J, the gap between germline ends came to 19 bases. Germline CDR1 and CDR2: MGHRA and YSYEKL. The CDR3 extends over 16 amino acids. CDR3 protein: CASSLQPAGGPTEAFF. CDR3 coding DNA: TGCGCCAGCAGCCTACAGCCTGCTGGAGGTCCCACTGAAGCTTTCTTT.

The chain couples TRBV27 to TRBJ2-1, with 7 positions matching TRBD2. The CDR3 length is 16 residues. Germline V gene sequence: CDR1 MNHEY, CDR2 SMNVEV (reference sequence). V shed 5 bases, J shed 2 bases, and the junction held 9 bases outside the gene matches. The CDR3: CASSPPPAGTYNEQFF. DNA for the CDR3: TGTGCCAGCAGTCCTCCTCCAGCGGGGACCTACAATGAGCAGTTCTTC.

V is TRBV27 and J is TRBJ2-5; D not resolved. The better agreement between TRBJ2-7 and the DNA end casts doubt on the J call. Germline V lookup: CDR1 MNHEY, CDR2 SMNVEV (reference sequence). The CDR3 is 13 amino acids. CDR3 in amino acids: CASSLSPLYEQYF. The CDR3 DNA follows: TGTGCCAGCAGTTTATCCCCCCTCTACGAGCAGTACTTC.

The chain is built from TRBV19 and TRBJ1-2; no clear D. The ends were cut back, 5 bases at V and 4 bases at J, with 14 bases in the middle. The germline CDR1 and CDR2 sequences are LNHDA and SQIVND (reference sequence). The length of the CDR3 is 14 residues. CDR3 DNA sequence: TGTGCCAGTAGTTATGGTCAGTTCATCTATGGCTACACCTTC. Its protein is CASSYGQFIYGYTF.

The V gene is TRBV28, the J gene TRBJ2-3, with 8 bases lining up with TRBD2. The CDR3 consists of 15 residues. The germline CDR1 and CDR2 sequences are MDHEN and SYDVKM. The V segment lost 7 bases and the J segment 6 bases; nucleotides outside the gene matches: 12. The CDR3 nucleotides are TGTGCCAGCAACCTCAGCGGGGGCCCAGGGGATACGCAGTATTTT. Its protein product is CASNLSGGPGDTQYF.

This clone appeared once. V usage is TRBV2 and J usage is TRBJ2-2; 7 bases align to TRBD2. The CDR3 loop spans 14 amino acids. Trimming removed 9 bases from V and 6 bases from J; junction bases left unmatched: 10. Germline V gene lookup returns CDR1 SNHLY and CDR2 FYNNEI. CDR3 loop: CASTTRGGAGELFF. CDR3 coding DNA: TGTGCCAGTACTACCCGGGGAGGGGCCGGGGAGCTGTTTTTT.

The chain is built from TRBV7-3 and TRBJ2-1; 12 bases match TRBD2. In germline, CDR1 is SGHTA, CDR2 FQGTGA. The CDR3 sequence is 15 residues long. The J segment lost 4 bases and the V segment lost 5 bases, leaving 3 bases of the junction unmatched. CDR3 in amino acids: CASSAGTSGYNEQFF. The CDR3 bases are TGTGCCAGCAGCGCCGGGACTAGCGGGTACAATGAGCAGTTCTTC.

The chain joins TRBV6-1 to TRBJ2-5; maybe TRBD1 (5 bases). Trimming shortened V by 8 bases and J by 5 bases, and 12 bases separated the two germline ends. The CDR3 length is 12 residues. Germline loops: CDR1 MNHNS, CDR2 SASEGT. CDR3 sequence reads: CASGFSGETQYF. CDR3 coding DNA: TGTGCCAGCGGATTTTCAGGGGAGACCCAGTACTTC.

This clone was counted a single time. The chain carries TRBV9 and TRBJ1-2; TRBD1 matches at 7 bases. Germline assignment: CDR1 SGDLS and CDR2 YYNGEE. The CDR3 extends over 15 amino acids. V lost 3 bases, J lost 5 bases, and 10 bases stayed unmatched. DNA for the CDR3: TGTGCCAGCAGCGCCGACAGGGCTGGAAATTATGGCTACACCTTC. Its protein is CASSADRAGNYGYTF.

This clone was found once. This chain links TRBV25-1 with TRBJ1-1; no definite D call. V was cut by 0 bases and J by 7 bases, with 9 bases left in between. The CDR3 consists of 13 residues. In germline, CDR1 is MGHDK, CDR2 SYGVNS. In DNA form, the CDR3 reads TGTGCCAGCAGTGAATATCCCCTCAGTGAAGCTTTCTTT. Translated: CASSEYPLSEAFF. Full variable domain (missing parts from reference TRBV25-1 and TRBJ1-1): EADIYQTPRYLVIGTGKKITLECSQTMGHDKMYWYQQDPGMELHLIHYSYGVNSTEKGDLSSESTVSRIRTEHFPLTLESARPSHTSQYLCASSEYPLSEAFFGQGTRLTVV.

This chain joins TRBV14 and TRBJ2-3; D is uncertain. V was trimmed by 2 bases and J by 0 bases, leaving 12 bases between them. The CDR3 has 16 amino acids. CDR1 SGHDN and CDR2 FVKESK come from the germline V gene. The CDR3: CASSQRGGSSTDTQYF. CDR3 nucleotide sequence: TGTGCCAGCAGCCAAAGAGGCGGATCAAGCACAGATACGCAGTATTTT.

This chain connects TRBV11-1 to TRBJ1-1; 8 nucleotides line up with TRBD1. Germline CDR1 and CDR2: SGHAT and FQDESV (reference sequence). Trimming removed 1 base from V and 7 bases from J; junction bases left unmatched: 5. This CDR3 has 14 amino acids. CDR3 loop: CASSLGRTGNEAFF. The CDR3 nucleotides are TGTGCCAGCAGCTTAGGTCGGACAGGGAATGAAGCTTTCTTT.

V usage is TRBV27 and J usage is TRBJ1-2; perhaps TRBD1 as D (5 bases). The CDR3 runs to 13 residues. Germline CDR1 MNHEY, CDR2 SMNVEV (reference sequence). Trimming cost V 4 bases and J 5 bases, with 11 bases left between them. CDR3 region: CASSSTDRYGYTF. In DNA form, the CDR3 reads TGTGCCAGCAGTTCGACAGATAGATATGGCTACACCTTC.

This clone was seen only once. V usage is TRBV6-1 and J usage is TRBJ2-7; TRBD2 matches 7 bases. J gave up 9 bases and V 8 bases, and 7 bases lay outside the gene matches. This CDR3 spans 11 amino acids. Germline V gene data show CDR1 as MNHNS and CDR2 as SASEGT. CDR3 amino acids: CASYRPGGQYF. In DNA form, the CDR3 reads TGTGCCAGCTACAGACCGGGGGGGCAGTACTTC.

Worth noting for this clone: Other DNA sequences from this sample encode an identical CDR3 as well. The J gene is TRBJ1-5, the V gene TRBV28, with D uncertain. Germline V gene sequence: CDR1 MDHEN, CDR2 SYDVKM. The CDR3 extends over 13 amino acids. Deletions cut 6 bases from V and 2 bases from J, with 8 bases between. The CDR3 DNA follows: TGTGCCAGCAGCCCCGCAGGCAATCAGCCCCAGCATTTT. Protein sequence: CASSPAGNQPQHF.

The CDR3 is CASSQGQGASDTQYF. In DNA, the CDR3 is TGCGCCAGCAGCCAGGGACAGGGGGCTTCGGATACGCAGTATTTT. The chain uses TRBV4-1 and TRBJ2-3, with 12 positions matching TRBD1. V was clipped by 3 bases and J by 6 bases; unmatched bases: 4. The germline V gene encodes CDR1 MGHRA and CDR2 YSYEKL. The CDR3 loop spans 15 amino acids.

The table lists this clone with a count of one. The chain carries TRBV9 and TRBJ2-2; 12 nucleotides match TRBD2. The V gene end was trimmed by 4 bases and the J gene end by 7 bases; junction bases not matched to a gene: 11. Germline V CDR1 and CDR2: SGDLS, YYNGEE. The CDR3 length is 17 residues. The CDR3 region is CASSPSLAGGHDGELFF. Written as DNA, the CDR3 is TGTGCCAGCAGCCCTAGTCTAGCGGGGGGGCACGACGGGGAGCTGTTTTTT.

The genes are TRBV7-9 and TRBJ1-2; D is unclear. The germline gives CDR1 SEHNR, CDR2 FQNEAQ (reference sequence). The V gene lost 5 bases and the J gene lost 6 bases, with 22 bases spanning the gap. This CDR3 has 16 residues. For the CDR3, the DNA is TGTGCCAGCAGCCCTAGTACCGTATCGGGGTTGGATGGCTACACCTTC. It is translated as CASSPSTVSGLDGYTF.

The chain recombines TRBV27 with TRBJ2-3; 7 nucleotides match TRBD2. V gave up 3 bases and J gave up 3 bases; unmatched junction bases: 9. CDR1 and CDR2 from the germline V gene are MNHEY and SMNVEV (reference sequence). The CDR3 loop spans 16 amino acids. The CDR3 nucleotides read TGTGCCAGCAGTTTTATAGGGTTCGGGGGGACAGATACGCAGTATTTT. Amino acid sequence: CASSFIGFGGTDTQYF.